This TCR beta chain was sequenced in a study of T cell responses to AZD1222 COVID-19 vaccine (dated by TCRdb to the early 2020s). Some background on the complete study: AZD1222 recipients whose second dose came at about 4 weeks and those whose second dose came at about 12 weeks were combined into one group, since spike-specific TCR depth and breadth did not differ between the two schedules. A total of around 240 trial participants underwent TCR sequencing, of whom 207 received two doses of AZD1222 and about 26 received two doses of the MenACWY control vaccine. Trial participants were enrolled by age into 18-55, 56-69 and 70-plus year subgroups, with approximately 150, 28 and 58 TCR-sequenced participants respectively. General findings and caveats noted by the study authors: Because no day 14 peak-response samples were available, the repertoires could be characterized only after the peak T cell response. Most participants were white British and females outnumbered males, and the authors suggested that clonal diversity may have been underestimated. Reportedly, close to half of the unique spike-specific TCRs recognized epitopes lying outside the regions that are mutated in the B.1.351 and B.1.1.7 variants. A significant rise in spike-specific TCR breadth and depth was observed after two AZD1222 doses relative to day 0 and relative to MenACWY recipients. In the small 56-69-year group, the increase in depth fell short of significance, most likely because of low power. Conclusions about previously exposed vaccinees were limited because only a handful of AZD1222 recipients were SARS-CoV-2 seropositive at baseline. Vaccine-associated CD4 TCRs spanned the whole spike protein, with dominant responses in regions 160-218 and 743-854.

The CDR3 regions of human TCRbeta chains were analyzed by immunosequencing. As for the authors' bioinformatics: TCRs in the repertoires were compared against a reference library of SARS-CoV-2-specific TCRs that had been generated with the MIRA antigen-specificity platform. Breadth was defined as the fraction of unique TCRs that were SARS-CoV-2-associated. Depth was defined as the fraction of total T cells that were SARS-CoV-2-associated. Each spike-specific TCR was assigned to its reactive spike region and to a CD4 or CD8 class using the MIRA data. Log10-transformed breadth and depth values were compared by one-way ANOVA with Sidak's multiple comparisons tests. The immuneACCESS repertoire file appears here via TCRdb, limited to in-frame rearrangements. These files lack a portion of the clones; in checked studies, under half of the deficit traces to unresolved V genes, and the cause of the others is not known. V and J calls plus clone size are reproduced from that table; the DNA served to infer D and trimming. For this sample there are fewer than 200,000 clones; just under 90% appear just once. 5% to 7.5% of the sample is held by the ten biggest clonotypes.

The label giving this sample's time point can be read as: baseline before first vaccination. Samples from vaccinated people were obtained from the UK trials COV001 and COV002, which included a single-blind randomized controlled phase 2/3 trial of AZD1222 (ChAdOx1 nCoV-19) in healthy adults. For TCRbeta chain sequencing, PBMC samples from trial participants were taken at day 0 and at day 28 after the second dose. As for this clone: Its antigen is still unknown. Base quality data are lacking; no much larger clone is found one base away.

Material: peripheral blood, obtained on day 0 of AZD1222 vaccination. The sequence came from an adult in good health.

The CDR3 protein sequence reads: CATPAGVNNSPLHF. The DNA is as follows: TGTGCCACCCCGGCGGGGGTCAATAATTCACCCCTCCACTTT. This sequence uses TRBV21-1 and TRBJ1-6. TRBV21-1 is tagged as a pseudogene. Taken from cysteine to phenylalanine, the CDR3 has 14 residues. Only the CDR3 DNA is retained, 42 bases long and in frame from the first base.